A single sample gave rise to the 3 T cell receptor beta chains below, sequenced in a study of cytomegalovirus exposure and HLA in healthy donors. Method: immunoSEQ multiplex PCR; TCRdb's copy keeps in-frame clones and lacks some. The sample yields 95,000 to 150,000 clones, 70% to 90% seen once. Sequencing was done on a sample of PBMCs. The receptor source for this set is a woman younger than 45 in good health and CMV-seronegative.

V gene TRBV7-6 combines with J gene TRBJ2-7; TRBD1 aligns across 10 bases. There are 16 residues in the CDR3. CDR1 is SGHVS, CDR2 FNYEAQ, per germline. After removal of 5 bases from V and 4 bases from J, the junction contained 11 bases not matched to a gene. CDR3 region: CASSPLRQGARYEQYF. The DNA of the CDR3 is TGTGCCAGCAGCCCACTTCGACAGGGGGCGAGGTACGAGCAGTACTTC.

The chain has TRBV11-2 and TRBJ2-3, with 12 bases that match TRBD2. The V gene's germline CDR1 is SGHAT and CDR2 FQNNGV. V was clipped by 5 bases and J by 0 bases; unmatched bases: 6. The CDR3 totals 17 residues. CDR3 DNA sequence: TGTGCCAGCAGCCTATGGACTAGCGGGGCTAGCACAGATACGCAGTATTTT. This gives the protein CASSLWTSGASTDTQYF.

In the case of this clone: This sample includes further DNA sequences coding for the same CDR3. The V and J genes are TRBV29-1 and TRBJ1-1; D is perhaps TRBD1 (5 bases). The CDR3 length is 11 residues. Germline V CDR1 and CDR2: SQVTM, ANQGSEA. The V and J ends lost 4 bases and 4 bases respectively, with 7 bases between them. The DNA of the CDR3 is TGCAGCGTTGGGGGGGGCACTGAAGCTTTCTTT. This codes for CSVGGGTEAFF.